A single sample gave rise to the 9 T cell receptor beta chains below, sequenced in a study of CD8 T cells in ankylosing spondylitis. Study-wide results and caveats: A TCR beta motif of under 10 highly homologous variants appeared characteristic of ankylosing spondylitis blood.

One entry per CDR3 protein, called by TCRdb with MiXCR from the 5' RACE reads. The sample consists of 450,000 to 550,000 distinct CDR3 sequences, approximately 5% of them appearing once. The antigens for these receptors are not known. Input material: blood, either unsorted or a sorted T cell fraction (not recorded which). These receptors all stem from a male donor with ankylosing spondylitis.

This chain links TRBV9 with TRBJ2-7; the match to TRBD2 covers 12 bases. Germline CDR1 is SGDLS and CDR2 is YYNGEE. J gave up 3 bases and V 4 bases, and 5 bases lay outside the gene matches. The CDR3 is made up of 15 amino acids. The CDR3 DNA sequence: TGTGCCAGCAGCACAACTAGCGGGAGGATCTACGAGCAGTACTTC. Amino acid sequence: CASSTTSGRIYEQYF.

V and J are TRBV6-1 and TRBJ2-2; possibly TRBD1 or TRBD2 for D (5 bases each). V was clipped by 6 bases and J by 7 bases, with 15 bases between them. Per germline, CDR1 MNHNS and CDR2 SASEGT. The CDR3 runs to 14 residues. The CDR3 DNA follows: TGTGCCAGCAGCGGACTGAGGGGTAACGGGGAGCTGTTTTTT. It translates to CASSGLRGNGELFF.

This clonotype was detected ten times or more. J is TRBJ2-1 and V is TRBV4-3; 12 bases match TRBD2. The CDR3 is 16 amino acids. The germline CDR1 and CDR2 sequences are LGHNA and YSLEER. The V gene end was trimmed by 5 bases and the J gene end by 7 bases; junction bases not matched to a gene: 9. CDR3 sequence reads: CASSDRTSGDGNEQFF. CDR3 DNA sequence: TGCGCCAGCAGCGATAGGACTAGCGGGGATGGAAATGAGCAGTTCTTC.

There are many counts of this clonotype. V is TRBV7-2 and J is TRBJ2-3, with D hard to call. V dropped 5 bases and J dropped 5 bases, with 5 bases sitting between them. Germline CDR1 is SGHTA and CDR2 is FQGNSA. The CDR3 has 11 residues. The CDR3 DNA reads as TGTGCCAGCAGCGTCGGAGATACGCAGTATTTT. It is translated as CASSVGDTQYF.

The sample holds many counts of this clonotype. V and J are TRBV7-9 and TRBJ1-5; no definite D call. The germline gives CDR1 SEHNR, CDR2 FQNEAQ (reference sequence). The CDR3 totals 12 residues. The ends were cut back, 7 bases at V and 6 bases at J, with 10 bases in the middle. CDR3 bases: TGTGCCAGCACCAACCGTGGTCAGCCCCAGCATTTT. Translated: CASTNRGQPQHF.

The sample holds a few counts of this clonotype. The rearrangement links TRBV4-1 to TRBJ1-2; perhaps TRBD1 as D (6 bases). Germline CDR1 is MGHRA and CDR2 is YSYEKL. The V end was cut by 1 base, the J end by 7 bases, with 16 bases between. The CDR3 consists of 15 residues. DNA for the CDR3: TGCGCCAGCAGCCAAGCACAGGGAGCCTTGATTGGCTACACCTTC. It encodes CASSQAQGALIGYTF.

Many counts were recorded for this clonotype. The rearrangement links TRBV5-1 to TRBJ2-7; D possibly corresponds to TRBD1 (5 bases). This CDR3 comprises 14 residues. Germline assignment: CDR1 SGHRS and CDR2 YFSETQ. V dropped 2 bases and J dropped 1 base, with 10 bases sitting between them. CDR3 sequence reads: CASSFQGISYEQYF. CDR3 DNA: TGCGCCAGCAGCTTTCAGGGAATTTCCTACGAGCAGTACTTC.

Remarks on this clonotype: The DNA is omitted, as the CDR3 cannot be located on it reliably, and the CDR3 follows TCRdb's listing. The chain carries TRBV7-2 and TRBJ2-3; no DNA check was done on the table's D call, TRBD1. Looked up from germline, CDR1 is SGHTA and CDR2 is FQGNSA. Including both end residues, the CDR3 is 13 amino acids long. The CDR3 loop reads CASSSFAPGTEYF.

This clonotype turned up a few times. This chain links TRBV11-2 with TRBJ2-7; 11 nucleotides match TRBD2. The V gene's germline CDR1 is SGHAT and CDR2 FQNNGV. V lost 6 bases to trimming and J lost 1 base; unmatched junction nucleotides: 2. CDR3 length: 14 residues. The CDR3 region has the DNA TGTGCCAGCAGGGGACTAGCGGATTCCTACGAGCAGTACTTC. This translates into CASRGLADSYEQYF.